A single sample is the source of the 3 T cell receptor beta chains below, sequenced in a study of T cells expressing NK-cell markers. TCRdb reprocessed the 5' RACE reads, keeping one entry per CDR3 protein, no DNA. This sample's table has some 440,000 distinct CDR3 sequences. Sequenced input: blood T cells: a sorted CD56 or NKG2C T cell subset, CD4+ or CD8+ T cells, or bulk PBMC T cells (not recorded which). These receptors were collected from a woman between 45 and 65 years old in good health.

The rearrangement uses TRBV9 and TRBJ1-5; TCRdb selects TRBD1, and the lack of DNA leaves this call unchecked. The CDR3 is 13 residues long. The V gene's germline CDR1 is SGDLS and CDR2 YYNGEE. The CDR3 spells CASSVGGTGPQHF.

The CDR3 reads CASSPDRVALKLFF. The rearrangement uses TRBV11-2 and TRBJ1-4; the D call of TRBD1 rests on TCRdb alone, since no DNA is present to check it. There are 14 residues in the CDR3. Germline values: CDR1 SGHAT, CDR2 FQNNGV.

This chain connects TRBV12-3 or TRBV12-4 to TRBJ1-5; lacking DNA, the TRBD1 call made by TCRdb goes unchecked. The CDR3 covers 16 residues. The CDR3 loop is CASSFTGSFWNQPQHF.